A selection of T cell receptor beta chains follows, all from one sample in a study of T-cell memory formation after mild COVID-19. TCRdb re-called the 5' RACE reads through MiXCR, storing one row per CDR3 protein. The profile shows approximately 240,000 distinct CDR3 sequences, 16% of them singletons. The sample consisted of PBMCs or a T cell subset sorted from them (not recorded which). These TCRs come from a man aged 18 to 29 who had mild COVID-19 (a few samples of this study predate the infection). Cell type and time point are not known. CDR3s include the opening cysteine and the closing phenylalanine or tryptophan. The D gene is left open where the match is weak. Only some rows state a clone size, as once, few, many or a class for expanded clones.

V,D,size,J,DNA,CDR3
TRBV20-1,.,few,TRBJ2-6,TGCAGTGCTCCAAGACTAGGCATCCTCGACGGGGCCAACGTCCTGACTTTC,CSAPRLGILDGANVLTF
TRBV7-2,.,few,TRBJ2-2,TGTGCCAGCAGCTTATCGTTCCAGGTTAACACCGGGGAGCTGTTTTTT,CASSLSFQVNTGELFF
TRBV5-1,.,few,TRBJ2-3,TGCGCCAGCAGCTCCGGCGACAGGAGCACAGATACGCAGTATTTT,CASSSGDRSTDTQYF
TRBV5-5,TRBD1,many,TRBJ1-6,TGTGCCAGCAGCTTGCGGACCCCCGGGACAGGGGGACCGGGTGTGTCCCTCCACTTT,CASSLRTPGTGGPGVSLHF
TRBV7-2,.,many,TRBJ1-3,TGTGCCAGCACCCCGGAATTCTCTGGAAACACCATATATTTT,CASTPEFSGNTIYF
TRBV6-6,.,.,TRBJ1-2,TGTGCCAGCAGTTACCCAGACGACAGGTTCTATGGCTACACCTTC,CASSYPDDRFYGYTF
TRBV6-5,.,few,TRBJ1-2,TGTGCCAGCAGTTACTCAAATTTAGGCCGAGAAGGCTACACCTTC,CASSYSNLGREGYTF
TRBV6-5,.,few,TRBJ2-5,TGTGCCAGCAGTTACTCGGCAGGGGAGACCCAGTACTTC,CASSYSAGETQYF
TRBV11-2,.,.,TRBJ1-6,TGTGCCAGCAGCTTAGATCGCGGGGGGCGCCGGAGGAATTCACCCCTCCACTTT,CASSLDRGGRRRNSPLHF
TRBV6-1,.,.,TRBJ2-2,TGTGCCACTGTACCGGGACCCATCACCGGGGAGCTGTTTTTT,CATVPGPITGELFF
TRBV5-1,TRBD1,few,TRBJ2-5,TGCGCCAGCAGCTCACAGGGGACCCAAGAGACCCAGTACTTC,CASSSQGTQETQYF
TRBV7-2,TRBD2,many,TRBJ2-5,TGTGCCAGCAGCCGAAGTGAGGGACTAGCGGGGGAGACCCAGTACTTC,CASSRSEGLAGETQYF
TRBV5-1,.,few,TRBJ2-2,TGCGCCAGCAGCTTGTCCGGGGTCACCGGGGAGCTGTTTTTT,CASSLSGVTGELFF
TRBV5-1,.,few,TRBJ2-2,TGCGCCAGCAAGGAGGTTGTCACCGGGGAGCTGTTTTTT,CASKEVVTGELFF
TRBV12-3/TRBV12-4,.,many,TRBJ1-2,TGTGCCAGCAGTTCAGGGAGTGGCTACACCTTC,CASSSGSGYTF
TRBV12-3/TRBV12-4,TRBD1,.,TRBJ2-6,TGTGCCAGCAGTTTGCCCGGGACAGTGAGCTCTGGGGCCAACGTCCTGACTTTC,CASSLPGTVSSGANVLTF
TRBV25-1,.,many,TRBJ1-2,TGTGCCAGCAGTGAACAAGGAGGCTACACCTTC,CASSEQGGYTF
TRBV5-1,TRBD2,few,TRBJ2-3,TGCGCCAGCAGCTTAGGACTAGCGGGGCCAGATACGCAGTATTTT,CASSLGLAGPDTQYF
TRBV6-1,TRBD1,.,TRBJ2-5,TGTGCCAGCAGTGTTAGACAGGGGGCGGCTCAAGAGACCCAGTACTTC,CASSVRQGAAQETQYF
TRBV19,TRBD1,few,TRBJ1-2,TGTGCCAGTAGTATTCAAGGGGGCGGCTACACCTTC,CASSIQGGGYTF
TRBV6-2/TRBV6-3,TRBD1,.,TRBJ1-1,TGTGCCAGCAGTTCAAACTGGGGGACAGGGTTGAACACTGAAGCTTTCTTT,CASSSNWGTGLNTEAFF
TRBV6-1,TRBD2,.,TRBJ2-5,TGTGCCAGCAGACTAGCGGGGGGGCCCGGAGAGACCCAGTACTTC,CASRLAGGPGETQYF
TRBV27,.,few,TRBJ1-1,TGTGCCACCCTTAGGCGGGAAGGGGCGGCTGAAGCTTTCTTT,CATLRREGAAEAFF
TRBV7-2,.,.,TRBJ2-7,TGTGCCAGCAGCCGATGGGACTTCAGCTACGAGCAGTACTTC,CASSRWDFSYEQYF
TRBV18,.,.,TRBJ2-3,TGTGCCAGCTCACCTCTAAGAACAGCAGATACGCAGTATTTT,CASSPLRTADTQYF
TRBV7-6,TRBD2,many,TRBJ2-1,TGTGCCAGCAGGGGGACTAAAAACAATGAGCAGTTCTTC,CASRGTKNNEQFF
TRBV7-3,.,.,TRBJ1-1,TGTGCCAGCAGCTTTGTAGCCGGCACTGAAGCTTTCTTT,CASSFVAGTEAFF
TRBV2,TRBD1,.,TRBJ2-1,TGTGCCAGCAGTGCAGGACAGGGCATACACAATGAGCAGTTCTTC,CASSAGQGIHNEQFF
TRBV6-5,.,few,TRBJ1-6,TGTGCCAGCAGTTACTCAACAGGAGATAATTCACCCCTCCACTTT,CASSYSTGDNSPLHF
TRBV6-5,.,.,TRBJ2-1,TGTGCCAGCCGACTTAGCTCCTACAATGAGCAGTTCTTC,CASRLSSYNEQFF
TRBV3-1,TRBD2,few,TRBJ2-3,TGTGCCAGCAGCCAAGATCGGGGCGGGGGGACAGATACGCAGTATTTT,CASSQDRGGGTDTQYF
TRBV7-2,.,.,TRBJ2-1,TGTGCCAGCAGCCGGGACAGCGGGTCCTACAATGAGCAGTTCTTC,CASSRDSGSYNEQFF
TRBV6-5,.,.,TRBJ1-2,TGTGCCAGCAGTTCCCGGTCCATTCCTGGCTACACCTTC,CASSSRSIPGYTF
TRBV20-1,TRBD1,.,TRBJ2-5,TGCAGTGCTGGAGGAGGGACAGGGAACCAAGAGACCCAGTACTTC,CSAGGGTGNQETQYF
TRBV12-3/TRBV12-4,.,few,TRBJ2-5,TGTGCCAGCAGTTTAGTCCTACATAAAGAGACCCAGTACTTC,CASSLVLHKETQYF
TRBV20-1,TRBD2,once,TRBJ2-2,TGCAGTGCTAGAGGGCGGGGGTCCCCGGGCACCGGGGAGCTGTTTTTT,CSARGRGSPGTGELFF
TRBV4-3,TRBD1,few,TRBJ1-1,TGCGCCAGCAGACAGGGGACGAACACTGAAGCTTTCTTT,CASRQGTNTEAFF
TRBV6-2/TRBV6-3,.,.,TRBJ2-2,TGTGCCAGCAGCACCCTGGGAACCGGGGAGCTGTTTTTT,CASSTLGTGELFF
TRBV6-5,TRBD2,.,TRBJ2-5,TGTGCCAGCAGTTATGGGACTAGCGGGGAAGAGACCCAGTACTTC,CASSYGTSGEETQYF
TRBV7-9,TRBD2,few,TRBJ2-3,TGTGCCAGCAGCCCACGGACTAGCGGGGTGGTAGATACGCAGTATTTT,CASSPRTSGVVDTQYF